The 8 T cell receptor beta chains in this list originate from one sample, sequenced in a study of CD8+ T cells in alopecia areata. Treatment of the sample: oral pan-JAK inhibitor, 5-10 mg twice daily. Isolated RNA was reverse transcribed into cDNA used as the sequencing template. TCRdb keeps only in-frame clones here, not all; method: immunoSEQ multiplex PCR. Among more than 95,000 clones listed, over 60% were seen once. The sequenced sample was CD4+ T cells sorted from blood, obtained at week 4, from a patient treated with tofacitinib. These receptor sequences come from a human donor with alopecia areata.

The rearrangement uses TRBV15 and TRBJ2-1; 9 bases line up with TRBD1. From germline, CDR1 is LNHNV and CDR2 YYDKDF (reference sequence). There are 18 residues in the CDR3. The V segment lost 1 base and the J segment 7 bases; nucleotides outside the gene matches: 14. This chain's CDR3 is CATSRGTGGQPPGNEQFF. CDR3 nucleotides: TGTGCCACCAGCAGAGGTACAGGGGGCCAGCCTCCTGGAAATGAGCAGTTCTTC.

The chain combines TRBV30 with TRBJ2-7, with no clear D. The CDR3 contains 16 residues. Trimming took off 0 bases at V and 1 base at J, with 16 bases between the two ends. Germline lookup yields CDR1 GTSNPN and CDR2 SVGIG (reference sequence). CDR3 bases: TGTGCCTGGAGTGTAGTGTACCGCAGAGAGTCCTACGAGCAGTACTTC. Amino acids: CAWSVVYRRESYEQYF.

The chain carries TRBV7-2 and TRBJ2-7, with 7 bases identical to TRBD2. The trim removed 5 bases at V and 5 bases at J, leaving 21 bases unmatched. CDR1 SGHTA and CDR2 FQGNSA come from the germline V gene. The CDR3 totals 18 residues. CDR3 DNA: TGTGCCAGCAGCATTAGGGGAGCCGAGACTAGCTCGGTCCACGAGCAGTACTTC. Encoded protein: CASSIRGAETSSVHEQYF.

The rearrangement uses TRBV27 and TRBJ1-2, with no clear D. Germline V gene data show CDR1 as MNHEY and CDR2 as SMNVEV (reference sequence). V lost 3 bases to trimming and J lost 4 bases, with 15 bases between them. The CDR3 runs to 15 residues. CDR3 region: CASSLYGDPSYGYTF. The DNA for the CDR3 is TGTGCCAGCAGTTTGTATGGGGATCCATCCTATGGCTACACCTTC.

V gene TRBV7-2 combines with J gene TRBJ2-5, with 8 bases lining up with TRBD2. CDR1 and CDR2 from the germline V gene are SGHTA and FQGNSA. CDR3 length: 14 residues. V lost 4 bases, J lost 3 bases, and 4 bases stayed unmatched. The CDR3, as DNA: TGTGCCAGCAGCTCGGGGGGGGCTGAAGAGACCCAGTACTTC. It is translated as CASSSGGAEETQYF.

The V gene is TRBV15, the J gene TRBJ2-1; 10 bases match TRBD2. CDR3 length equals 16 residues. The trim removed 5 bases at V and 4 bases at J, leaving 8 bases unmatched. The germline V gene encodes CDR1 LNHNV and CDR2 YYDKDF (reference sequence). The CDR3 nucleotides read TGTGCCACCAGCGGGGGTCTAGCGGGAGCTTACAATGAGCAGTTCTTC. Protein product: CATSGGLAGAYNEQFF.

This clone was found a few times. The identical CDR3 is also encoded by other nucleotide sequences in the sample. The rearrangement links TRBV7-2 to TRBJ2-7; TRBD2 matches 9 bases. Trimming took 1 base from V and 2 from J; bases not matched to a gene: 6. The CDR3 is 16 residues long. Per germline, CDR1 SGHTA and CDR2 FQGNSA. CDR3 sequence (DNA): TGTGCCAGCAGCTTAGAGGGGGCTAGCGGGACCTACGAGCAGTACTTC. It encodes CASSLEGASGTYEQYF.

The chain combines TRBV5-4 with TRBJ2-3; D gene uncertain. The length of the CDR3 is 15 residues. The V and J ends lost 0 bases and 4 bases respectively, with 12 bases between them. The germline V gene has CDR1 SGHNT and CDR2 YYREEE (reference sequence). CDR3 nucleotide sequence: TGTGCCAGCAGCTTGGCCGCGCAGGCTCCAGATACGCAGTATTTT. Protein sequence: CASSLAAQAPDTQYF.